The 23 T cell receptor beta chains below come from one sample, sequenced in a study of blood T cell repertoires in COVID-19. Profiling relied on immunoSEQ multiplex PCR, and the TCRdb table lists in-frame clones only, not all of them. The profile shows approximately 130,000 clones, about four fifths of them singletons. The sequencing sample was made of peripheral blood. The receptors come from a man at least 80 years old with acute or convalescent COVID-19.

The chain carries TRBV27 and TRBJ1-5; 8 nucleotides line up with TRBD1. The germline V gene has CDR1 MNHEY and CDR2 SMNVEV (reference sequence). The CDR3 length is 15 residues. V lost 0 bases to trimming and J lost 6 bases; unmatched junction nucleotides: 4. Here the CDR3 DNA reads TGTGCCAGCAGTTTATCAGGACAGGGCGGTCAGCCCCAGCATTTT. It codes for CASSLSGQGGQPQHF.

This clone has a single count. J is TRBJ1-5 and V is TRBV7-8, with a tentative D call TRBD1 (6 bases). This CDR3 spans 15 amino acids. The V gene's germline CDR1 is SGHVS and CDR2 FQNEAQ. The germline V and J ends were trimmed by 3 bases and 2 bases, with 11 bases remaining between them. Written as DNA, the CDR3 is TGTGCCAGCAGCTTGTCTGACAGGCGCAATCAGCCCCAGCATTTT. Encoded protein: CASSLSDRRNQPQHF.

J is TRBJ1-1 and V is TRBV4-1; TRBD1 matches 8 bases. This CDR3 spans 17 amino acids. Germline loops: CDR1 MGHRA, CDR2 YSYEKL. Unmatched junction bases numbered 10, after V lost 0 bases and J lost 4 bases. The CDR3 loop is CASSQEGQGFARTEAFF. The CDR3, as DNA: TGCGCCAGCAGCCAAGAAGGACAGGGCTTTGCTCGCACTGAAGCTTTCTTT.

This clone was picked up a small number of times. V usage is TRBV7-9 and J usage is TRBJ2-1, with 7 bases that match TRBD1. V shed 5 bases and J 4 bases; nucleotides not matched to a gene: 11. Germline values: CDR1 SEHNR, CDR2 FQNEAQ (reference sequence). The CDR3 runs to 16 residues. The DNA for the CDR3 is TGTGCCAGCAGCCTACTAATCTGGGGACAGTACAATGAGCAGTTCTTC. Encoded protein: CASSLLIWGQYNEQFF.

This chain joins TRBV19 and TRBJ2-5; TRBD2 aligns across 8 bases. J was trimmed by 6 bases and V by 3 bases; bases with no gene match: 9. CDR1 is LNHDA, CDR2 SQIVND, per germline (reference sequence). There are 15 residues in the CDR3. The chain's CDR3 is CASSIPSGGRQTQYF. DNA of the CDR3: TGTGCCAGTAGTATCCCCTCGGGGGGGCGTCAGACCCAGTACTTC.

This sequence joins TRBV9 and TRBJ1-4; 7 nucleotides line up with TRBD1. In germline, CDR1 is SGDLS, CDR2 YYNGEE. This CDR3 has 15 amino acids. J lost 10 bases, V lost 0 bases, and 9 bases had no gene match. DNA for the CDR3: TGTGCCAGCAGCGTAGCGGCAGGGGGTGTTGGAAAACTGTTTTTT. It specifies CASSVAAGGVGKLFF.

This clone was counted a single time. The chain joins TRBV7-2 to TRBJ1-5; 8 bases are shared with TRBD1. V lost 3 bases to trimming and J lost 7 bases; unmatched junction nucleotides: 14. The CDR3 spans 17 residues. CDR1 is SGHTA, CDR2 FQGNSA, per germline. DNA for the CDR3: TGTGCCAGCAGCTTGGACCCCACAGGGGGTACCGGCCAGCCCCAGCATTTT. Amino acids: CASSLDPTGGTGQPQHF.

The chain couples TRBV29-1 to TRBJ2-7; TRBD1 matches 9 bases. The CDR3 runs 15 residues. Per germline, CDR1 SQVTM and CDR2 ANQGSEA. V lost 0 bases, J lost 4 bases, and 7 bases stayed unmatched. In DNA form, the CDR3 reads TGCAGCGTTGAAGATAGGGACAGGGCAGAGTACGAGCAGTACTTC. Residues: CSVEDRDRAEYEQYF.

This chain links TRBV30 with TRBJ1-2; TRBD1 matches 7 bases. The CDR3 length is 14 residues. With 3 bases clipped from V and 4 bases from J, the junction kept 8 bases outside the gene matches. Germline CDR1 is GTSNPN and CDR2 is SVGIG (reference sequence). Written as DNA, the CDR3 is TGTGCCTGGAGCCAGTTCCGGGACAGCTATGGCTACACCTTC. Its translation: CAWSQFRDSYGYTF.

This chain uses TRBV6-5 with TRBJ1-2; no definite D call. V was pared by 6 bases and J by 5 bases, with 13 bases between. Germline assignment: CDR1 MNHEY and CDR2 SVGAGI. CDR3 length equals 13 residues. The CDR3 spells CASRPDKTYGYTF. The DNA for the CDR3 is TGTGCCAGCAGGCCTGATAAGACTTATGGCTACACCTTC.

V is TRBV5-4 and J is TRBJ2-2; 9 bases fit TRBD1. Trimming removed 3 bases from V and 5 bases from J; junction bases left unmatched: 2. Looked up from germline, CDR1 is SGHNT and CDR2 is YYREEE (reference sequence). This CDR3 contains 14 residues. The CDR3 region has the DNA TGTGCCAGCAGCTCGGGACAGGGAACCGGGGAGCTGTTTTTT. It specifies CASSSGQGTGELFF. Looking up the rest from reference TRBV5-4 and TRBJ2-2 gives the full variable domain: ETGVTQSPTHLIKTRGQQVTLRCSSQSGHNTVSWYQQALGQGPQFIFQYYREEENGRGNFPPRFSGLQFPNYSSELNVNALELDDSALYLCASSSGQGTGELFFGEGSRLTVL.

At least ten counts were recorded for this clone. The chain recombines TRBV5-1 with TRBJ1-6, with 7 nucleotides matching TRBD1. Germline V gene lookup returns CDR1 SGHRS and CDR2 YFSETQ. V was clipped by 7 bases and J by 5 bases; unmatched bases: 6. The CDR3 sequence is 14 residues long. The CDR3: CASRPQGDNSPLHF. The CDR3 DNA reads TGCGCCAGCCGGCCCCAGGGGGATAATTCACCCCTCCACTTT.

The rearrangement links TRBV6-2 or TRBV6-3 to TRBJ2-4, with 8 bases that match TRBD2. J was trimmed by 7 bases and V by 5 bases; bases with no gene match: 10. CDR1 and CDR2 from the germline V gene are MNHEY and SVGEGT. The CDR3 runs to 15 residues. The CDR3 DNA follows: TGTGCCAGCAGTCAAAGGCCGGGAGGGAAGAACATTCAGTACTTC. It codes for CASSQRPGGKNIQYF.

The V call is TRBV3-1 (or the pseudogene TRBV3-2), the J call TRBJ2-3, with 10 bases lining up with TRBD1. The CDR3 is 15 amino acids. Germline V lookup: CDR1 LGHDT, CDR2 YNNKEL (reference sequence). Trimming removed 4 bases from V and 3 bases from J; junction bases left unmatched: 4. CDR3 sequence reads: CASSLRTGGTDTQYF. CDR3 DNA: TGTGCCAGCAGCCTTCGGACAGGGGGTACAGATACGCAGTATTTT.

The chain couples TRBV6-5 to TRBJ2-7; 9 nucleotides match TRBD1. This CDR3 region has 16 residues. Germline assignment: CDR1 MNHEY and CDR2 SVGAGI. The V segment lost 0 bases and the J segment 6 bases; nucleotides outside the gene matches: 9. The chain's CDR3 is CASSYSPGTGLSEQYF. CDR3 nucleotide sequence: TGTGCCAGCAGTTACTCTCCCGGGACAGGGTTAAGCGAGCAGTACTTC.

The chain couples TRBV4-3 to TRBJ2-1; D is uncertain. Trimming removed 0 bases from V and 0 bases from J, with 12 bases in between. Germline CDR1 and CDR2: LGHNA and YSLEER. The CDR3 covers 17 residues. CDR3 residues: CASSQDPGGSSYNEQFF. CDR3 sequence (DNA): TGCGCCAGCAGCCAAGATCCCGGCGGAAGCTCCTACAATGAGCAGTTCTTC.

V gene TRBV3-1 (or the pseudogene TRBV3-2) combines with J gene TRBJ2-7; 7 bases map to TRBD1. The V segment lost 2 bases and the J segment 3 bases; nucleotides outside the gene matches: 4. This CDR3 is built from 14 residues. In germline, CDR1 is LGHDT, CDR2 YNNKEL (reference sequence). This CDR3 is CASSQNPGGYEQYF. The CDR3 region has the DNA TGTGCCAGCAGCCAAAATCCAGGGGGCTACGAGCAGTACTTC.

This chain links TRBV9 with TRBJ1-3, with 7 bases lining up with TRBD1. The CDR3 length is 16 residues. Germline trimming cut 0 bases from V and 4 bases from J; bases unmatched to any gene: 7. Germline CDR1 SGDLS, CDR2 YYNGEE. The DNA of the CDR3 is TGTGCCAGCAGCGTAGGTGAGGGGGCTTTGGGAAACACCATATATTTT. Amino acids: CASSVGEGALGNTIYF.

This clone was seen just once. The chain is built from TRBV6-5 and TRBJ2-2; 8 positions agree with TRBD1. The CDR3 is 13 amino acids. The J segment lost 4 bases and the V segment lost 7 bases, leaving 2 bases of the junction unmatched. Germline V gene data show CDR1 as MNHEY and CDR2 as SVGAGI. The CDR3 sequence is CASIQGATGELFF. The CDR3 nucleotides read TGTGCCAGCATTCAGGGGGCCACCGGGGAGCTGTTTTTT.

This CDR3 is CASSRDRAKYTQYF. The CDR3 coding sequence is TGCGCCAGCAGCCGTGACAGGGCTAAGTATACGCAGTATTTT. The chain has TRBV5-1 and TRBJ2-3, with TRBD1 identical over 7 bases. Trimming took 4 bases from V and 7 from J; bases not matched to a gene: 9. CDR1 and CDR2 (germline): SGHRS, YFSETQ. This CDR3 region has 14 residues.

This chain uses TRBV7-9 with TRBJ1-4; no reliable D call. V dropped 3 bases and J dropped 2 bases, with 7 bases sitting between them. The CDR3 is 14 residues long. CDR1 and CDR2 (germline): SEHNR, FQNEAQ (reference sequence). The CDR3 sequence: CASSFGGTNEKLFF. The CDR3 DNA follows: TGTGCCAGCAGCTTTGGCGGCACTAATGAAAAACTGTTTTTT.

This chain uses TRBV27 with TRBJ1-2, with a tentative D call TRBD1 (5 bases). Trimming removed 4 bases at V and 4 bases at J, with 13 bases between. CDR1 is MNHEY and CDR2 is SMNVEV in the germline V gene (reference sequence). The CDR3 is made up of 14 amino acids. This chain's CDR3 is CASSSSQGTYGYTF. CDR3 DNA: TGTGCCAGCAGTTCCTCCCAGGGTACCTATGGCTACACCTTC.

The chain is built from TRBV18 and TRBJ1-3, with D possibly being TRBD1 (6 bases). V was cut by 3 bases and J by 4 bases, with 13 bases left in between. CDR3 length: 15 residues. Germline V gene lookup returns CDR1 KGHSH and CDR2 LQKENI. For the CDR3, the DNA is TGTGCCAGCTCACCCTTTGGGACACCCGGAAACACCATATATTTT. It yields the protein CASSPFGTPGNTIYF.